One and the same sample provided the 26 T cell receptor beta chains below, sequenced in a study of blood T cell repertoires in COVID-19. Sequencing used immunoSEQ multiplex PCR; TCRdb keeps in-frame clones, though not all of them. The sample includes about 150,000 clones, less than 85% seen only once; the top ten take about 11%. The specimen was peripheral blood. The receptor set was obtained from a woman older than 75 with active or convalescent COVID-19.

The V call is TRBV7-9, the J call TRBJ2-3; 10 positions agree with TRBD1. The CDR3 consists of 16 residues. Germline loops: CDR1 SEHNR, CDR2 FQNEAQ (reference sequence). Trimming cost V 5 bases and J 10 bases; bases outside gene matches: 15. The CDR3 is CASSPDRDRGGEAQYF. In DNA, the CDR3 is TGTGCCAGCAGCCCCGACCGGGACAGGGGTGGAGAGGCGCAGTATTTT.

The V and J genes are TRBV19 and TRBJ2-7; 12 nucleotides align to TRBD2. Germline CDR1 reads LNHDA; CDR2 reads SQIVND (reference sequence). This CDR3 has 21 residues. V was clipped by 5 bases and J by 7 bases; unmatched bases: 27. CDR3 bases: TGTGCCAGTAGTTCCCGGACTAGCGGGGACGGCTCAACCTACGAGCCTCGGGAGCAGTACTTC. Protein: CASSSRTSGDGSTYEPREQYF. Full variable domain (rest looked up from reference TRBV19 and TRBJ2-7): DGGITQSPKYLFRKEGQNVTLSCEQNLNHDAMYWYRQDPGQGLRLIYYSQIVNDFQKGDIAEGYSVSREKKESFPLTVTSAQKNPTAFYLCASSSRTSGDGSTYEPREQYFGPGTRLTVT.

This clone is a singleton in its sample. Within the sample, other DNA sequences also encode this same CDR3. The CDR3 DNA follows: TGCGCCAGCAGCTTGGTGGCGGGACCTAGCACAGATACGCAGTATTTT. This translates into CASSLVAGPSTDTQYF. The chain employs TRBV5-1 and TRBJ2-3, with a possible D match to TRBD2 (6 bases). Germline CDR1 and CDR2: SGHRS and YFSETQ. V lost 0 bases, J lost 0 bases, and 11 bases lay in between. The CDR3 runs 16 residues.

The rearrangement joins TRBV5-1 to TRBJ2-7; the match to TRBD2 covers 8 bases. This CDR3 is 15 amino acids long. Germline CDR1 reads SGHRS; CDR2 reads YFSETQ. Trimming removed 1 base from V and 5 bases from J; junction bases left unmatched: 8. CDR3 bases: TGCGCCAGCAGCTTGTATCGGCGGGAGGACAACGAGCAGTACTTC. Amino acid sequence: CASSLYRREDNEQYF. Filled out from reference TRBV5-1 and TRBJ2-7, the complete variable domain reads KAGVTQTPRYLIKTRGQQVTLSCSPISGHRSVSWYQQTPGQGLQFLFEYFSETQRNKGNFPGRFSGRQFSNSRSEMNVSTLELGDSALYLCASSLYRREDNEQYFGPGTRLTVT.

The V gene is TRBV11-3, the J gene TRBJ2-7; 7 bases align to TRBD1. CDR1 SGHNT and CDR2 YENEEA come from the germline V gene. The CDR3 length is 14 residues. V was pared by 6 bases and J by 7 bases, with 12 bases of the junction left unmatched. The CDR3: CASSPGQVAGEQYF. CDR3 coding DNA: TGTGCCAGCAGTCCCGGACAGGTTGCAGGGGAGCAGTACTTC.

This chain joins TRBV9 and TRBJ1-4, with 9 bases matching TRBD1. Unmatched junction bases numbered 8, after V lost 4 bases and J lost 7 bases. Germline assignment: CDR1 SGDLS and CDR2 YYNGEE. The CDR3 totals 15 residues. The CDR3 loop is CASSPRRDRAEKLFF. In nucleotides, the CDR3 is TGTGCCAGCAGCCCCCGACGGGACAGGGCTGAAAAACTGTTTTTT.

V gene TRBV4-1 combines with J gene TRBJ2-5; D may be TRBD1 (5 bases). Trimming took 2 bases from V and 5 from J, leaving 15 bases between them. Germline values: CDR1 MGHRA, CDR2 YSYEKL. The CDR3 loop spans 15 amino acids. CDR3 region: CASSQSQSGSETQYF. The CDR3, as DNA: TGCGCCAGCAGCCAATCCCAGTCAGGGTCGGAGACCCAGTACTTC.

This clone was detected a few times. This chain uses TRBV28 with TRBJ1-2, with 8 bases aligning to TRBD1. The CDR3 spans 15 residues. The V segment lost 2 bases and the J segment 7 bases; nucleotides outside the gene matches: 9. Germline V gene data show CDR1 as MDHEN and CDR2 as SYDVKM. In DNA form, the CDR3 reads TGTGCCAGCAGTTTACTCCAGGGGGCGCGTGGTGGCTACACCTTC. Amino acids: CASSLLQGARGGYTF.

The chain joins TRBV24-1 to TRBJ2-1; a possible D gene is TRBD1 (6 bases). The CDR3 is 15 amino acids. Germline V gene lookup returns CDR1 KGHDR and CDR2 SFDVKD. Trimming took 5 bases from V and 4 from J, leaving 14 bases between them. The CDR3 coding sequence is TGTGCCACCAGTGGCCGAGGGGGATCTTACAATGAGCAGTTCTTC. Amino acids: CATSGRGGSYNEQFF.

This rearrangement joins TRBV19 to TRBJ1-2, with 7 nucleotides matching TRBD1. CDR3 length: 15 amino acids. J gave up 4 bases and V 2 bases, and 7 bases lay outside the gene matches. Germline values: CDR1 LNHDA, CDR2 SQIVND (reference sequence). The CDR3 DNA is TGTGCCAGTAGTATACAGGGGGGAGTTGGCTATGGCTACACCTTC. Translation gives CASSIQGGVGYGYTF.

This chain links TRBV7-6 with TRBJ2-7, with TRBD2 matching 11 bases. The CDR3 covers 17 residues. Germline V gives CDR1 SGHVS, CDR2 FNYEAQ. Trimming cost V 1 base and J 4 bases; bases outside gene matches: 9. DNA for the CDR3: TGTGCCAGCAGCTTAGTGGCTAGCGGGAGGACGGCATACGAGCAGTACTTC. Its protein is CASSLVASGRTAYEQYF.

V usage is TRBV4-1 and J usage is TRBJ2-5; 12 bases map to TRBD2. The V gene end was trimmed by 1 base and the J gene end by 1 base; junction bases not matched to a gene: 4. Germline-derived CDR1 and CDR2 are MGHRA and YSYEKL. This CDR3 spans 17 amino acids. CDR3 protein: CASSQASSGGVQETQYF. The CDR3 nucleotides are TGCGCCAGCAGCCAAGCCTCTAGCGGGGGGGTCCAAGAGACCCAGTACTTC.

V is TRBV6-5 and J is TRBJ2-6, with a weak D call TRBD1 (5 bases). Germline assignment: CDR1 MNHEY and CDR2 SVGAGI. This CDR3 contains 15 residues. V was clipped by 9 bases and J by 0 bases, with 12 bases between them. The CDR3 region is CASTTVASGANVLTF. For the CDR3, the DNA is TGTGCCAGTACGACAGTTGCCTCTGGGGCCAACGTCCTGACTTTC.

The gene calls are TRBV28 and TRBJ1-1; the D gene is possibly TRBD1 (6 bases). Trimming shortened V by 3 bases and J by 1 base, and 21 bases separated the two germline ends. The CDR3 runs 18 residues. From germline, CDR1 is MDHEN and CDR2 SYDVKM. DNA of the CDR3: TGTGCCAGCAGTTTGCTGGGACACCAGGTAGGGACGAACACTGAAGCTTTCTTT. It codes for CASSLLGHQVGTNTEAFF.

About this clone: The same CDR3 also results from other DNA sequences found in this sample. This chain uses TRBV10-3 with TRBJ1-5, with 8 bases identical to TRBD1. Germline V gives CDR1 ENHRY, CDR2 SYGVKD. This CDR3 region has 14 residues. The V gene end was trimmed by 6 bases and the J gene end by 2 bases; junction bases not matched to a gene: 3. CDR3 DNA: TGTGCCATCAGAGCGGACAGGGGCAATCAGCCCCAGCATTTT. Its protein product is CAIRADRGNQPQHF.

The chain joins TRBV6-5 to TRBJ2-7; no clear D gene. Trimming shortened V by 7 bases and J by 6 bases, and 19 bases separated the two germline ends. Germline CDR1 MNHEY, CDR2 SVGAGI. CDR3 length: 14 amino acids. CDR3 DNA sequence: TGTGCCAGCAAAAAGACTGGTTCCGTGGTCGAGCAGTACTTC. It encodes CASKKTGSVVEQYF.

V and J are TRBV5-6 and TRBJ2-6; possibly TRBD1 for D (5 bases). This CDR3 region has 18 residues. In germline, CDR1 is SGHDT, CDR2 YYEEEE. Trimming left V 0 bases short and J 0 bases short, with 13 bases between. CDR3: CASSLVLTGSSGANVLTF. The CDR3 DNA sequence: TGTGCCAGCAGCTTGGTACTTACAGGCAGCTCTGGGGCCAACGTCCTGACTTTC.

The chain links TRBV3-1 (or the pseudogene TRBV3-2) to TRBJ2-2, with 14 bases that match TRBD2. With V trimmed by 1 base and J by 1 base, 8 bases remained unmatched. The CDR3 has 20 residues. Germline CDR1 is LGHDT and CDR2 is YNNKEL (reference sequence). The CDR3 bases are TGTGCCAGCAGCCAAGGAAACTTAGGGACTAGCGGGAGGAACACCGGGGAGCTGTTTTTT. As protein: CASSQGNLGTSGRNTGELFF.

The chain has TRBV6-5 and TRBJ2-3, with D unresolved. The V end was cut by 8 bases, the J end by 0 bases, with 12 bases between. Germline-derived CDR1 and CDR2 are MNHEY and SVGAGI. The CDR3 totals 14 residues. CDR3 protein: CASGHSHSTDTQYF. The DNA for the CDR3 is TGTGCCAGCGGGCACAGCCATAGCACAGATACGCAGTATTTT.

The chain uses TRBV28 and TRBJ1-5; TRBD1 is a possible D gene (5 bases). The V end lost 1 base, the J end lost 6 bases, and 13 bases lay between the germline ends. Germline CDR1 reads MDHEN; CDR2 reads SYDVKM. The CDR3 totals 15 residues. The CDR3 nucleotides read TGTGCCAGCAGTTTATCGGGGGGGGGTGGTCAGCCCCAGCATTTT. It is translated as CASSLSGGGGQPQHF.

V and J are TRBV11-2 and TRBJ2-1; perhaps TRBD2 as D (6 bases). The CDR3 is made up of 14 amino acids. V lost 5 bases, J lost 4 bases, and 12 bases lay in between. Germline V CDR1 and CDR2: SGHAT, FQNNGV. CDR3 loop: CASSVIRGYNEQFF. DNA of the CDR3: TGTGCCAGCAGCGTAATCCGGGGGTACAATGAGCAGTTCTTC.

V and J are TRBV18 and TRBJ2-3; 12 nucleotides match TRBD1. This CDR3 is built from 16 residues. Germline CDR1 is KGHSH and CDR2 is LQKENI. V was pared by 5 bases and J by 3 bases, with 6 bases of the junction left unmatched. The CDR3 bases are TGTGCCAGCTCAACCGGGACAGGGGGCATAACAGATACGCAGTATTTT. This encodes CASSTGTGGITDTQYF.

This clone is a singleton in its sample. The rearrangement joins TRBV9 to TRBJ2-3; D is perhaps TRBD2 (6 bases). The CDR3 has 15 amino acids. Trimming took 0 bases from V and 3 from J, leaving 11 bases between them. CDR1 SGDLS and CDR2 YYNGEE come from the germline V gene. The CDR3 DNA reads TGTGCCAGCAGCGTAGGCGGGGCGGGGACAGATACGCAGTATTTT. Its translation is CASSVGGAGTDTQYF.

The V and J genes are TRBV21-1 and TRBJ2-7; TRBD1, the D gene given by the table, was not confirmed from the DNA. TRBV21-1 is a known pseudogene. CDR3 length: 16 residues. The CDR3 loop is CASVGQEFWRGNEQYF. The CDR3 bases are TGTGCCAGCGTGGGACAGGAGTTCTGGAGGGGGAACGAGCAGTACTTC.

The chain has TRBV11-2 and TRBJ1-4, with 9 bases aligning to TRBD1. Per germline, CDR1 SGHAT and CDR2 FQNNGV. The CDR3 sequence is 15 residues long. V dropped 2 bases and J dropped 7; count of bases not matched to a gene: 5. The CDR3 nucleotides read TGTGCCAGCAGCTTATCGACAGGGGGGACTGAAAAACTGTTTTTT. It encodes CASSLSTGGTEKLFF.

Here the CDR3 DNA reads TGTGCCAGCAGCCTCGATGGTCTAGCCGGCTACGAGCAGTACTTC. The encoded protein is CASSLDGLAGYEQYF. V is TRBV11-2 and J is TRBJ2-7; D may be TRBD2 (5 bases). V dropped 5 bases and J dropped 3 bases, with 17 bases sitting between them. The CDR3 is 15 amino acids. CDR1 and CDR2 from the germline V gene are SGHAT and FQNNGV.